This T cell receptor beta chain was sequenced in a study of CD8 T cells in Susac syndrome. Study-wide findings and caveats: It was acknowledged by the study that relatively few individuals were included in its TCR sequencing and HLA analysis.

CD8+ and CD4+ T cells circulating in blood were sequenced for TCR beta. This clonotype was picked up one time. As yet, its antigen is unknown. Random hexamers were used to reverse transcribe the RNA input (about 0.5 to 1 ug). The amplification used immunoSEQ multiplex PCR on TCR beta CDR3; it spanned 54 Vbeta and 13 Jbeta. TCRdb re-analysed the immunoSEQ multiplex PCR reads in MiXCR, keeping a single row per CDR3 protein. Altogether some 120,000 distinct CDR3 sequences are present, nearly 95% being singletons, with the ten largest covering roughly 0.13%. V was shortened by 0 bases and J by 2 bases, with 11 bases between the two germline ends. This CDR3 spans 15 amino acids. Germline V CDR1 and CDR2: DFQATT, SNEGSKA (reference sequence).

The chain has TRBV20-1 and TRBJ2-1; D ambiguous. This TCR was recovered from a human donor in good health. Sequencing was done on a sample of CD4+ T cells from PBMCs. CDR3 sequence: CSARDREMTYNEQFF. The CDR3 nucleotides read TGCAGTGCTAGAGATAGGGAAATGACCTACAATGAGCAGTTCTTC.